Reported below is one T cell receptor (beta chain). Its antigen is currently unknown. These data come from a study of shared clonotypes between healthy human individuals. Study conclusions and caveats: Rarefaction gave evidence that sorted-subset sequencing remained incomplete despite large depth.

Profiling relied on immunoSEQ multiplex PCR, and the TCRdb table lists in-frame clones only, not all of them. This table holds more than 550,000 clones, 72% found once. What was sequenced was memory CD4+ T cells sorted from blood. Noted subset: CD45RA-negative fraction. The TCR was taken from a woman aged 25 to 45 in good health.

CDR3 nucleotides: TGCGCCAGCAGCCAAGCGGACAGGGATTGGGATGGCTACACCTTC. Protein product: CASSQADRDWDGYTF. This chain joins TRBV4-1 and TRBJ1-2, with TRBD1 matching 8 bases. In germline, CDR1 is MGHRA, CDR2 YSYEKL. CDR3 length equals 15 residues. The ends lost 1 base at V and 6 bases at J; junction bases unmatched: 7.